The present entry profiles one T cell receptor (beta chain) with its context. These data belong to a study of metastatic and nonmetastatic thyroid tumors. All patients reached thyroid surgery having received no treatment beforehand. Deletions cut 10 bases from V and 5 bases from J, with 17 bases between. CDR3 size: 13 residues. In germline, CDR1 is LGHDT, CDR2 YNNKEL (reference sequence). From the PCR reads, TCRdb re-called clones with MiXCR. The sample carries 13,000 to 15,000 clones, roughly a quarter recorded once. The chain couples TRBV3-1 to TRBJ1-1; no definite D call. The origin of this receptor is a female donor with papillary thyroid cancer or a benign thyroid nodule (not recorded which). Some clones in this sample may be carry-over from other donors' samples. What was sequenced was tumor tissue. CDR3 sequence reads: CAIIRFEETEAFF. The CDR3 DNA reads TGTGCCATCATCCGGTTCGAAGAGACTGAAGCTTTCTTT.